This T cell receptor (beta chain) was obtained from a study of chemoradiotherapy in HPV16-positive cancers. Across the whole study: Functional T-cell assays on a couple of HPV16-positive patients' cells defined candidate HPV-specific clones and common TCR motifs.

TCRdb's table, derived via immunoSEQ multiplex PCR, lists solely in-frame clones and lacks some. The table includes some 5,900 clones, 65% to 80% detected once. The sequencing here drew on tumor tissue, taken from a patient who underwent chemoradiotherapy. The sequence derives from a human donor with HPV-associated anogenital cancer.

This chain's CDR3 is CASSRGGGSGANVLTF. In DNA, the CDR3 is TGTGCCAGCTCCCGGGGAGGGGGTTCTGGGGCCAACGTCCTGACTTTC. The rearrangement joins TRBV5-8 to TRBJ2-6, with D possibly matching TRBD2 (7 bases). The CDR3 contains 16 residues. V lost 7 bases, J lost 1 base, and 15 bases lay in between. Germline V gives CDR1 SGHTS, CDR2 YDEGEE.